The clone carrying this T cell receptor beta chain has a single count. Its antigen is still unknown. The source of the sample is a study of T cell responses to AZD1222 COVID-19 vaccine. Study results and limitations: Along spike, vaccine-associated CD4 TCRs were found throughout, with dominance at 160-218 and 743-854.

Produced via immunoSEQ multiplex PCR; TCRdb's table is partial and in-frame only. The data contain about 110,000 clones, roughly 87% of them seen just once; the ten biggest clones take up roughly 5%. The sequences come from peripheral blood, collected on day 0 of AZD1222 vaccination. The clonotype was recovered from an adult in good health.

CDR3 sequence (DNA): TGTGCCAGTACCCCCGGGCAGGGCAACTATGGCTACACCTTC. Translated, it gives CASTPGQGNYGYTF. This rearrangement joins TRBV19 to TRBJ1-2; D is possibly TRBD1 (5 bases). This CDR3 is built from 14 residues. V lost 7 bases and J 2 bases, leaving 14 bases between the germline ends. CDR1 is LNHDA, CDR2 SQIVND, per germline (reference sequence).